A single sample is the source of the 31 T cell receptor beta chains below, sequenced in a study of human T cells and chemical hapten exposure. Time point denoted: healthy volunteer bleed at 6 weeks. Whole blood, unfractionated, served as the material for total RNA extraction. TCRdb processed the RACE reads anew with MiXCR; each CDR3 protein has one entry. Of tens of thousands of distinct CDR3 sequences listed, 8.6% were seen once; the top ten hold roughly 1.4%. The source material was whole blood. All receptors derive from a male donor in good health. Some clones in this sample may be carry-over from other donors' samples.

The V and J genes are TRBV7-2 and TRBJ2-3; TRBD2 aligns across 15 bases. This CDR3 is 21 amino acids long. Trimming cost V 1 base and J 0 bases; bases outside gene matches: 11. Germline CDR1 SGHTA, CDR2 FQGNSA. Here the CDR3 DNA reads TGTGCCAGCAGCTTAGATATAGGACTAGCGGGAGGGGTTCGGAGCACAGATACGCAGTATTTT. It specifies CASSLDIGLAGGVRSTDTQYF.

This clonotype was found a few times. CDR3 DNA: TGTGCCAGCAGCCTCACGGAGGGGGGGAGGAACACCGGGGAGCTGTTTTTT. Translated: CASSLTEGGRNTGELFF. The rearrangement uses TRBV7-6 and TRBJ2-2; D possibly corresponds to TRBD2 (7 bases). V was trimmed by 5 bases and J by 1 base, leaving 17 bases between them. Germline CDR1 is SGHVS and CDR2 is FNYEAQ. CDR3 size: 17 residues.

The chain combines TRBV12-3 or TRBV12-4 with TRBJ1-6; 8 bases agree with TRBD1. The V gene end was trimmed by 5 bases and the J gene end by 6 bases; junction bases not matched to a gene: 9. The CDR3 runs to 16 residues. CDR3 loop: CASSPGPQGGNSPLHF. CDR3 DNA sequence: TGTGCCAGCAGTCCCGGGCCACAGGGGGGTAATTCACCCCTCCACTTT.

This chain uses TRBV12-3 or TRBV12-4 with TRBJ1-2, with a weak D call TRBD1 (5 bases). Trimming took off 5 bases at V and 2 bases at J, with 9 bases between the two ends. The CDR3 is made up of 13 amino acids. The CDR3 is CASSRDANYGYTF. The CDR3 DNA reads TGTGCCAGCAGTCGGGACGCCAACTATGGCTACACCTTC.

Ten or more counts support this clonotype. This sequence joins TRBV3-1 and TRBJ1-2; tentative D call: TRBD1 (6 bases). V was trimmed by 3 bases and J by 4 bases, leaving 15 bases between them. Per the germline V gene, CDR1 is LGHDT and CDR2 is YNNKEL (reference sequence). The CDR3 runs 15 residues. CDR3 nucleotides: TGTGCCAGCAGCCATATACAGACAGGTTCCTATGGCTACACCTTC. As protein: CASSHIQTGSYGYTF.

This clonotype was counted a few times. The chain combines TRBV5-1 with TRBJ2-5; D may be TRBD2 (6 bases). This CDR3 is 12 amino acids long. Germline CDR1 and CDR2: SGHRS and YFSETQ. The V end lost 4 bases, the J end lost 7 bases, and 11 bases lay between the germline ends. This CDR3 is CASSELAGTQYF. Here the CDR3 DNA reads TGCGCCAGCAGCGAACTAGCAGGGACCCAGTACTTC. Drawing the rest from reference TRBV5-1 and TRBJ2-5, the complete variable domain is KAGVTQTPRYLIKTRGQQVTLSCSPISGHRSVSWYQQTPGQGLQFLFEYFSETQRNKGNFPGRFSGRQFSNSRSEMNVSTLELGDSALYLCASSELAGTQYFGPGTRLLVL.

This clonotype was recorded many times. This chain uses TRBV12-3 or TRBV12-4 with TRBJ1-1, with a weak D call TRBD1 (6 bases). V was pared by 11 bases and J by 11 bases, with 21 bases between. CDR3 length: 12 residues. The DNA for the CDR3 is TGTGCCGGAGGGACAAACGAACAAAGTGCTTTCTTT. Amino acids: CAGGTNEQSAFF.

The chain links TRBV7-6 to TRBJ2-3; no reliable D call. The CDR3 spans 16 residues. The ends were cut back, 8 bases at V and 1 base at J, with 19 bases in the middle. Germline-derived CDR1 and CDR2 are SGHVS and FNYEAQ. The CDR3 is CASSSLSAEGTDTQYF. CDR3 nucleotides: TGTGCCAGCTCGTCCTTGTCGGCCGAAGGCACAGATACGCAGTATTTT. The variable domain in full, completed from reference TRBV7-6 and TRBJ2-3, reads GAGVSQSPRYKVTKRGQDVALRCDPISGHVSLYWYRQALGQGPEFLTYFNYEAQQDKSGLPNDRFSAERPEGSISTLTIQRTEQRDSAMYRCASSSLSAEGTDTQYFGPGTRLTVL.

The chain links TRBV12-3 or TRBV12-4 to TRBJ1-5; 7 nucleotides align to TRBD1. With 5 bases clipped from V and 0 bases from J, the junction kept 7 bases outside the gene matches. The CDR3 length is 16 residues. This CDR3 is CASSQDRYHSNQPQHF. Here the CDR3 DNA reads TGTGCCAGCAGTCAGGACAGGTACCATAGCAATCAGCCCCAGCATTTT.

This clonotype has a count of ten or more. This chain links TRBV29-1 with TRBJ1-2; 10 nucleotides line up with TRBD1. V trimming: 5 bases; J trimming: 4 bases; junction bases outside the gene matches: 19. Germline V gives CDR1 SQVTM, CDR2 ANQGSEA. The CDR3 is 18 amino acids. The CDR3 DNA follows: TGCAGCGTTAAAATTACCGGGACAGGGGAAGGGATCGGCTATGGCTACACCTTC. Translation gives CSVKITGTGEGIGYGYTF. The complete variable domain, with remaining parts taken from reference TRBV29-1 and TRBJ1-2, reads SAVISQKPSRDICQRGTSLTIQCQVDSQVTMMFWYRQQPGQSLTLIATANQGSEATYESGFVIDKFPISRPNLTFSTLTVSNMSPEDSSIYLCSVKITGTGEGIGYGYTFGSGTRLTVV.

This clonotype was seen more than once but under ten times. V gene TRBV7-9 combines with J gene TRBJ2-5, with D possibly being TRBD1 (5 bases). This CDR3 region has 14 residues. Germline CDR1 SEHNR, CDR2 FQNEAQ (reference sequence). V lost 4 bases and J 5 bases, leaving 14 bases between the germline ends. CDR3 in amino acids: CASSSVEQGETQYF. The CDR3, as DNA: TGTGCCAGCAGCTCAGTTGAGCAGGGTGAGACCCAGTACTTC.

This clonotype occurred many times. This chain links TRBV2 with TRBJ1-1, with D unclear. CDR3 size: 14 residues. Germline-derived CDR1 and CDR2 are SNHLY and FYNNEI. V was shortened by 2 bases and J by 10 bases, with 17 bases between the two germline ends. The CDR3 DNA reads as TGTGCCAGCAGTGAATCTAATACCGGGTACGGAGCTTTCTTT. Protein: CASSESNTGYGAFF.

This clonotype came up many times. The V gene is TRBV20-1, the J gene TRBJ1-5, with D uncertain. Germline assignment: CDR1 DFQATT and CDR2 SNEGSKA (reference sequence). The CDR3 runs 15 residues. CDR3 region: CSALIRRWGDQPQHF. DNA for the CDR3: TGCAGCGCCCTAATAAGGCGGTGGGGTGATCAGCCCCAGCATTTT.

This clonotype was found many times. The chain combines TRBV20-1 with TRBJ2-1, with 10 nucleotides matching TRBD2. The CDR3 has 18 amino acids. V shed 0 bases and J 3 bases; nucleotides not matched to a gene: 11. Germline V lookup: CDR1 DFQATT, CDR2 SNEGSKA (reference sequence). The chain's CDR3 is CSARESSGRAVGYNEQFF. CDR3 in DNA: TGCAGTGCTAGAGAATCCAGCGGGAGGGCCGTTGGCTACAATGAGCAGTTCTTC.

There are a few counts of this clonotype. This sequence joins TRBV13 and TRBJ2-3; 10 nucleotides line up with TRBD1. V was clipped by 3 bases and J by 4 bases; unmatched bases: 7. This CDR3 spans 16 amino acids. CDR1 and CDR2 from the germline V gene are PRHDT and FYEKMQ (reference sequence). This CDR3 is CASSLRTGGVADTQYF. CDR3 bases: TGTGCCAGCAGCTTGCGGACAGGGGGAGTGGCAGATACGCAGTATTTT.

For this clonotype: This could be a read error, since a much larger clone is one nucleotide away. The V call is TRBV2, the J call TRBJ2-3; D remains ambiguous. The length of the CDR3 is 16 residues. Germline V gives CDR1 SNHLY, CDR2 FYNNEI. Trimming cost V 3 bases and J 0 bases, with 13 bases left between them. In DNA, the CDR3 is TGTGCCAGCAGTGACTGGAAAGACACTAGCACAGATACGCAGTATTTT. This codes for CASSDWKDTSTDTQYF.

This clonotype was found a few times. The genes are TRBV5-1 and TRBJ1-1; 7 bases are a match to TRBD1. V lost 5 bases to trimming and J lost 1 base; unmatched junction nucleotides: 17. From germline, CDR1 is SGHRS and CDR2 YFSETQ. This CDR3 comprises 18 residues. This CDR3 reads CASSNVMILGQTNTEAFF. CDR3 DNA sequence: TGCGCCAGCAGTAATGTGATGATCCTGGGACAGACGAACACTGAAGCTTTCTTT.

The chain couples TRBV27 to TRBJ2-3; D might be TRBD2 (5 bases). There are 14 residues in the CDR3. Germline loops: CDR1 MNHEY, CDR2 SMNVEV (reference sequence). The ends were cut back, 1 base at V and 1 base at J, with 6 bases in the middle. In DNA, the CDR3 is TGTGCCAGCAGTTTATGGAGGCGCACAGATACGCAGTATTTT. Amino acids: CASSLWRRTDTQYF.

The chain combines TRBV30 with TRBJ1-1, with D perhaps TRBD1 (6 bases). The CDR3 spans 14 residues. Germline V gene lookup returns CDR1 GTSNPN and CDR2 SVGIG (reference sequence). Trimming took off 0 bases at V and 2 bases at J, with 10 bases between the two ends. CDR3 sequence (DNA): TGTGCCTGGAGTGTTACCAGGGGTAACACTGAAGCTTTCTTT. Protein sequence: CAWSVTRGNTEAFF.

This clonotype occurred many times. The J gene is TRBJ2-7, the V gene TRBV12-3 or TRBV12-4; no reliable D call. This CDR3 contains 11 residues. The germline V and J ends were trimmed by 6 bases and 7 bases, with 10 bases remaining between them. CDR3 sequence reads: CASSSLREQYF. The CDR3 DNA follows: TGTGCCAGCAGCTCCCTTCGGGAGCAGTACTTC.

The CDR3: CSVGGAEYGNIQYF. The CDR3, as DNA: TGCAGCGTTGGGGGGGCGGAATACGGGAACATTCAGTACTTC. The chain recombines TRBV29-1 with TRBJ2-4; TRBD1 or TRBD2 may be the D gene (6 bases each). V was shortened by 4 bases and J by 7 bases, with 17 bases between the two germline ends. The CDR3 is 14 amino acids. Germline V lookup: CDR1 SQVTM, CDR2 ANQGSEA.

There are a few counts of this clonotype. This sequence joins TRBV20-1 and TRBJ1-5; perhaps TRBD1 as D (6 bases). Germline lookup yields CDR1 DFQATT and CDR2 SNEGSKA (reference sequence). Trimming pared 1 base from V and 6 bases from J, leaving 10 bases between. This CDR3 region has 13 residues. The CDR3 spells CSARVSGAQPQHF. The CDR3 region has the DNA TGCAGTGCTAGAGTTTCGGGGGCTCAGCCCCAGCATTTT.

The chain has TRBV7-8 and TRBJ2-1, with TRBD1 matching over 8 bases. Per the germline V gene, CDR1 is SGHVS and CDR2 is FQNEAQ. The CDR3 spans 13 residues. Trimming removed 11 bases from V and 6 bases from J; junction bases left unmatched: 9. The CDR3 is CAWWDRSSNEQFF. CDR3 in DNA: TGTGCCTGGTGGGACAGGTCAAGCAATGAGCAGTTCTTC.

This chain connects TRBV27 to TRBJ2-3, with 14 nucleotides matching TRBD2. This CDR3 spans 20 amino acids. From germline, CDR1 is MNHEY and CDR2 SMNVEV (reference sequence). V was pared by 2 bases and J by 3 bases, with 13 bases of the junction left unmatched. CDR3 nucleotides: TGTGCCAGCAGTTTAACCCCCCCCGGACTAGCGGGAGGTGATACAGATACGCAGTATTTT. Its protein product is CASSLTPPGLAGGDTDTQYF.

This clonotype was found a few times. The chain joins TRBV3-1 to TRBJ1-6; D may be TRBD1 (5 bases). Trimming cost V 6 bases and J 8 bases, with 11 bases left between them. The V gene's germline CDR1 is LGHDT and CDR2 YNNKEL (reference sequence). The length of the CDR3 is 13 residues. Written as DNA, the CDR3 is TGTGCCAGCAGGCCACCGGGGGATTCACCCCTCCACTTT. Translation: CASRPPGDSPLHF.

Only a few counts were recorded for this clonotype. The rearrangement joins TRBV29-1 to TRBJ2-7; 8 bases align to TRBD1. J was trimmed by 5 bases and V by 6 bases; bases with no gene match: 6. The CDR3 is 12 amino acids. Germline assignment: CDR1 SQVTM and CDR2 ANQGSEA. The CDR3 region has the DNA TGCAGCGTCCAGGGCAGGGGGCACGAGCAGTACTTC. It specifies CSVQGRGHEQYF.

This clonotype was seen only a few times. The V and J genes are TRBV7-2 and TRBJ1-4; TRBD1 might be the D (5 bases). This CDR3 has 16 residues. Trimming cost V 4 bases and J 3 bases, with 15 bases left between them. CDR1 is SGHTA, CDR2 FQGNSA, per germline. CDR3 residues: CASSSLGASANEKLFF. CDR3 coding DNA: TGTGCCAGCAGCTCCCTAGGGGCCTCTGCTAATGAAAAACTGTTTTTT.

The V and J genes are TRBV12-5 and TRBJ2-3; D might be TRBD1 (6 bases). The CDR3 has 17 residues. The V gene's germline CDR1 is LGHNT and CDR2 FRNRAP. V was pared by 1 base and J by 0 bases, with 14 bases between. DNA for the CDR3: TGTGCTAGTGGTTTGGATCGACAGGCGACTAGCACAGATACGCAGTATTTT. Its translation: CASGLDRQATSTDTQYF.

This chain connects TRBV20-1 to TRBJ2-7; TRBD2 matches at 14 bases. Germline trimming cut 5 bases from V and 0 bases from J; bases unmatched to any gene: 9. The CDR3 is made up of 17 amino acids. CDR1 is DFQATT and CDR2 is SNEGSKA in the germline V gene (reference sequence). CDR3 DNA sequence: TGCAGTGCTGCGACAGGGGGGACTAGCGGGAGCTCCTACGAGCAGTACTTC. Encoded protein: CSAATGGTSGSSYEQYF.

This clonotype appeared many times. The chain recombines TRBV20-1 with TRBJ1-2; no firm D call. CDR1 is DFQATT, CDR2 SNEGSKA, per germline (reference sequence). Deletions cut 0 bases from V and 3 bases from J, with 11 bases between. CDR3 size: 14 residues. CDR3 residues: CSARDPDRDYGYTF. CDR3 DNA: TGCAGTGCTAGAGATCCCGATCGGGACTATGGCTACACCTTC.

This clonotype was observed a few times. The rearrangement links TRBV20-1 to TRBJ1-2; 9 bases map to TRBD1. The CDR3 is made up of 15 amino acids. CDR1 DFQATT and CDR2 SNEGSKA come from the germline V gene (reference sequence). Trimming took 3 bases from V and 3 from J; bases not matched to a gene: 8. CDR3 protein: CSASEGQGRDYGYTF. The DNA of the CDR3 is TGCAGTGCTAGCGAGGGACAGGGAAGGGACTATGGCTACACCTTC.